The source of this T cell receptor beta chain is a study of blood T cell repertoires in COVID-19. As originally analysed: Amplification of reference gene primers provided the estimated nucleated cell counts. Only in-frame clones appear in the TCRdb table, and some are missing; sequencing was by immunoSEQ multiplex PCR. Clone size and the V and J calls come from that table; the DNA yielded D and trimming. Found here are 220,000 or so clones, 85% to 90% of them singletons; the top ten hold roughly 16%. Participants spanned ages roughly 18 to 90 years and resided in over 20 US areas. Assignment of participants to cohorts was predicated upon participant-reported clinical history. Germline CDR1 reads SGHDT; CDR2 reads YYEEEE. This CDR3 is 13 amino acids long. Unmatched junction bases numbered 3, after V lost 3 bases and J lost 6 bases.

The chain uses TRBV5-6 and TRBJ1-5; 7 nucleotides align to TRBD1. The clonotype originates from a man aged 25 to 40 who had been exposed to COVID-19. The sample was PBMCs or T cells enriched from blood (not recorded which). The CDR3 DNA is TGTGCCAGCAGCTCCAGGGGGTTTCAGCCCCAGCATTTT. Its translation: CASSSRGFQPQHF.